A single TCR beta chain is shown here with its context. This sample was included in a study of blood T cell repertoires in COVID-19. In the study overall: Sites in the United States, Italy and Spain provided acute and convalescent COVID-19 samples.

The protocol was immunoSEQ multiplex PCR, while the TCRdb copy is restricted to in-frame clones and leaves out a portion. This table holds 150,000 or so clones, 80% to 90% found once. V lost 7 bases, J lost 8 bases, and 7 bases stayed unmatched. CDR1 is LNHDA and CDR2 is SQIVND in the germline V gene (reference sequence). CDR3 size: 14 residues. The TCR comes from a young man with COVID-19, enrolled during active disease. The specimen was peripheral blood. The chain has TRBV19 and TRBJ2-2, with 10 bases identical to TRBD2. The CDR3 loop reads CASTLAGVGGELFF. Written as DNA, the CDR3 is TGTGCCAGTACCCTAGCGGGAGTAGGTGGGGAGCTGTTTTTT.